One sample yielded the 6 T cell receptor beta chains listed below, sequenced in a study of shared clonotypes between healthy human individuals. The repertoire was sequenced with immunoSEQ multiplex PCR; TCRdb's copy has only in-frame clones and lacks some. The table has around 1.9 million clones, over 85% seen once. Naive CD8 cells lacked CD45RO and underwent positive selection for CCR7, leaving out terminally differentiated effector memory CD45RA+ cells. Sequencing input: naive CD8+ T cells from PBMCs. The receptors originated from a man aged 18 to 29 in good health. Some clones in this sample may be carry-over from other donors' samples.

The chain combines TRBV18 with TRBJ1-1, with D tentatively TRBD1 (5 bases). Germline lookup yields CDR1 KGHSH and CDR2 LQKENI. The V and J ends lost 4 bases and 7 bases respectively, with 22 bases between them. This CDR3 has 16 amino acids. This CDR3 reads CASSQFGQADLDEAFF. In nucleotides, the CDR3 is TGTGCCAGCTCACAGTTTGGACAAGCGGATTTAGATGAAGCTTTCTTT.

J is TRBJ1-5 and V is TRBV30, with 7 bases fitting TRBD1. Germline lookup yields CDR1 GTSNPN and CDR2 SVGIG (reference sequence). This CDR3 is 15 amino acids long. The ends lost 5 bases at V and 7 bases at J; junction bases unmatched: 14. This chain's CDR3 is CAWGSGTAGGQPQHF. The DNA for the CDR3 is TGTGCCTGGGGCTCCGGGACAGCCGGAGGCCAGCCCCAGCATTTT.

Notes on this clone: The identical CDR3 is also encoded by other nucleotide sequences in the sample. The chain recombines TRBV6-1 with TRBJ2-7; perhaps TRBD1 as D (5 bases). The V end lost 2 bases, the J end lost 4 bases, and 6 bases lay between the germline ends. Germline values: CDR1 MNHNS, CDR2 SASEGT. CDR3 length equals 12 residues. As DNA, the CDR3 is TGTGCCAGCAGTGAAAGGGGTTACGAGCAGTACTTC. This translates into CASSERGYEQYF.

The rearrangement joins TRBV28 to TRBJ2-3; a weak D match, TRBD1 (5 bases). Trimming shortened V by 3 bases and J by 1 base, and 23 bases separated the two germline ends. CDR3 length equals 19 residues. The germline V gene has CDR1 MDHEN and CDR2 SYDVKM. CDR3 in DNA: TGTGCCAGCAGTTTGATTAGGGGCGCAGTCGCTGGGGGCACAGATACGCAGTATTTT. This translates into CASSLIRGAVAGGTDTQYF.

V gene TRBV4-3 combines with J gene TRBJ2-7, with a tentative D call TRBD1 (6 bases). Per the germline V gene, CDR1 is LGHNA and CDR2 is YSLEER. The CDR3 runs 16 residues. Trimming stripped 1 base from V and 2 bases from J, with 15 bases between. CDR3 sequence: CASSQGVRGATYEQYF. The CDR3, as DNA: TGCGCCAGCAGCCAAGGGGTCAGGGGTGCTACCTACGAGCAGTACTTC.

The J gene is TRBJ1-2, the V gene TRBV29-1, with D possibly matching TRBD1 (5 bases). Germline loops: CDR1 SQVTM, CDR2 ANQGSEA. The V and J ends lost 7 bases and 3 bases respectively, with 12 bases between them. The CDR3 length is 12 residues. The CDR3 region is CSALGGDYGYTF. The CDR3 DNA sequence: TGCAGCGCCCTGGGAGGGGACTATGGCTACACCTTC.